This record looks at one T cell receptor (beta chain) sequence and its context. The data originate from a study of cytomegalovirus exposure and HLA in healthy donors. The PCR used 60 Vbeta and 13 Jbeta primers. Profiling relied on immunoSEQ multiplex PCR, and the TCRdb table lists in-frame clones only, not all of them. This repertoire includes some 130,000 clones. Sequenced: PBMCs. The source is a woman aged 40 to 50 in good health and CMV-seropositive.

CDR3: CASSPRTGETQYF. The CDR3 DNA reads as TGTGCCAGCTCACCAAGGACAGGGGAGACCCAGTACTTC. The chain has TRBV18 and TRBJ2-5; 8 bases line up with TRBD1. Per the germline V gene, CDR1 is KGHSH and CDR2 is LQKENI. The CDR3 extends over 13 amino acids. V was clipped by 2 bases and J by 5 bases; unmatched bases: 1.